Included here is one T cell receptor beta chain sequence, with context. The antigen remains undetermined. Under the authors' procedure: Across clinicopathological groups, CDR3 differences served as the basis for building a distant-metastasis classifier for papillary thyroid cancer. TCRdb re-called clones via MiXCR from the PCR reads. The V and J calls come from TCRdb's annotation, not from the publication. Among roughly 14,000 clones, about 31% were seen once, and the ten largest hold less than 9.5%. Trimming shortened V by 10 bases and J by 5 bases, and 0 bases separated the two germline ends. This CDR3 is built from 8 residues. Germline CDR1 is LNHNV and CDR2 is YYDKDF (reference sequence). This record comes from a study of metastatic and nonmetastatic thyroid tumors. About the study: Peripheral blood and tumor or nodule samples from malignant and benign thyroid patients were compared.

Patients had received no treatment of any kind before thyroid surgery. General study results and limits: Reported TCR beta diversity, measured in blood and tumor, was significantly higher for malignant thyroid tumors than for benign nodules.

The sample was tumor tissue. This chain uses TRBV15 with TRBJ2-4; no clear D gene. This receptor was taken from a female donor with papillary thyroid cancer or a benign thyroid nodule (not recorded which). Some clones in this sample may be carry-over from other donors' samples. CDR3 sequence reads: CAKNIQYF. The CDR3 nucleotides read TGTGCCAAAAACATTCAGTACTTC.